This T cell receptor (beta chain) was observed in a study of blood T cells in healthy people across ages. V was pared by 1 base and J by 6 bases, with 17 bases of the junction left unmatched. Germline assignment: CDR1 MGHRA and CDR2 YSYEKL. The CDR3 consists of 18 residues. Primers used in a second PCR of about 7 to 12 cycles were a sample-barcoded 5' primer and a J-beta primer mix. TCRdb reanalysed the 5' RACE reads using MiXCR and keeps one entry per CDR3 protein. The sample has fewer than 700,000 distinct CDR3 sequences, around 50% seen once. The sample holds a few counts of this clonotype. The rearrangement links TRBV4-1 to TRBJ1-2; 7 bases match TRBD1. The receptor was isolated from a man older than 75 in good health. The sample taken for sequencing was blood. The CDR3 nucleotides are TGCGCCAGCAGCCAAGTTCCTATGAACAGGGGTATCGGCGATGGCTACACCTTC. It translates to CASSQVPMNRGIGDGYTF.